The 11 T cell receptor beta chains reported below all come from one sample, sequenced in a study of graft-versus-host responses after intestinal transplantation. The antigens these receptors bind are not known. Data came from immunoSEQ multiplex PCR; TCRdb stores just in-frame clones and leaves some out. This sample has under 150,000 clones, with roughly 95% found just once. Sample: unstimulated CD8+ T cells sorted from spleen or lymph node cells, taken before intestinal transplant. These receptors were taken from a human donor who received an intestinal transplant.

The chain is built from TRBV27 and TRBJ2-5; a possible D gene is TRBD1 (6 bases). The CDR3 loop spans 14 amino acids. V lost 5 bases, J lost 1 base, and 11 bases lay in between. The germline gives CDR1 MNHEY, CDR2 SMNVEV (reference sequence). The CDR3 protein is CASSLQGPQETQYF. CDR3 in DNA: TGTGCCAGCAGTCTACAGGGTCCCCAAGAGACCCAGTACTTC.

The chain has TRBV19 and TRBJ2-1; D is undetermined. V shed 5 bases and J shed 7 bases, with 12 bases lying between them. CDR3 size: 13 residues. CDR1 LNHDA and CDR2 SQIVND come from the germline V gene (reference sequence). This CDR3 reads CASSADPLNEQFF. The CDR3 bases are TGTGCCAGTAGTGCAGACCCTTTGAATGAGCAGTTCTTC.

V usage is TRBV6-5 and J usage is TRBJ1-5; maybe TRBD1 (5 bases). The CDR3 runs 15 residues. CDR1 MNHEY and CDR2 SVGAGI come from the germline V gene. V lost 0 bases to trimming and J lost 3 bases, with 9 bases between them. The CDR3 sequence is CASSYSPGPNQPQHF. The CDR3, as DNA: TGTGCCAGCAGTTACTCCCCGGGACCCAATCAGCCCCAGCATTTT.

The chain employs TRBV28 and TRBJ1-2; TRBD1 is a possible D gene (6 bases). CDR3 length: 14 amino acids. The germline gives CDR1 MDHEN, CDR2 SYDVKM. V lost 6 bases, J lost 6 bases, and 17 bases lay in between. This CDR3 reads CASSQISHRDGYTF. The CDR3 DNA reads TGTGCCAGCAGCCAGATATCACACAGGGATGGCTACACCTTC.

The V and J genes are TRBV7-6 and TRBJ1-5; D is unclear. Between the trimmed V and J ends, which lost 2 bases and 0 bases, there was a span of 8 bases. The germline V gene has CDR1 SGHVS and CDR2 FNYEAQ. This CDR3 has 15 residues. The DNA for the CDR3 is TGTGCCAGCAGCTTAATAGGGAGTAGCAATCAGCCCCAGCATTTT. This codes for CASSLIGSSNQPQHF.

The chain recombines TRBV28 with TRBJ2-5; TRBD2 matches 15 bases. The CDR3 runs 17 residues. With V trimmed by 6 bases and J by 5 bases, 10 bases remained unmatched. The V gene's germline CDR1 is MDHEN and CDR2 SYDVKM. CDR3 sequence (DNA): TGTGCCAGCAGCTCGGGACTAGCGGGAGGCCCGGGGGAGACCCAGTACTTC. It translates to CASSSGLAGGPGETQYF.

CDR3 protein: CASSIGSGGGYEQYF. CDR3 nucleotides: TGTGCCAGTAGTATAGGTTCGGGAGGAGGCTACGAGCAGTACTTC. This chain joins TRBV19 and TRBJ2-7; 7 bases map to TRBD2. Trimming at V came to 1 base and at J to 3 bases, leaving 6 bases not matched to a gene. Germline V lookup: CDR1 LNHDA, CDR2 SQIVND (reference sequence). This CDR3 is built from 15 residues.

In its sample, this clone was seen a few times. The V and J genes are TRBV28 and TRBJ1-3, with a possible D match to TRBD1 (5 bases). CDR3 length equals 20 residues. Trimming left V 3 bases short and J 0 bases short, with 24 bases between. CDR1 is MDHEN, CDR2 SYDVKM, per germline. CDR3 nucleotide sequence: TGTGCCAGCAGTTTGTCCCGCGAATTGGGACGGATGAGCTCTGGAAACACCATATATTTT. This codes for CASSLSRELGRMSSGNTIYF. The full variable domain, its missing parts supplied by reference TRBV28 and TRBJ1-3, is DVKVTQSSRYLVKRTGEKVFLECVQDMDHENMFWYRQDPGLGLRLIYFSYDVKMKEKGDIPEGYSVSREKKERFSLILESASTNQTSMYLCASSLSRELGRMSSGNTIYFGEGSWLTVV.

The rearrangement uses TRBV28 and TRBJ1-4, with 7 bases identical to TRBD1. The V segment lost 4 bases and the J segment 0 bases; nucleotides outside the gene matches: 11. Germline assignment: CDR1 MDHEN and CDR2 SYDVKM. CDR3 length equals 18 residues. The CDR3 sequence is CASSSTIWTGATNEKLFF. The CDR3 DNA reads as TGTGCCAGCAGTTCTACGATTTGGACAGGCGCAACTAATGAAAAACTGTTTTTT.

This chain joins TRBV7-2 and TRBJ1-5; D uncertain. Germline V lookup: CDR1 SGHTA, CDR2 FQGNSA. This CDR3 is 15 amino acids long. V lost 0 bases, J lost 7 bases, and 13 bases lay in between. The CDR3 DNA reads as TGTGCCAGCAGCTTAGCCGTAGGCGAGGAGCAGCCCCAGCATTTT. Its translation is CASSLAVGEEQPQHF.

This clone has just a few counts. Other DNA variants within this sample encode the same CDR3. This sequence joins TRBV9 and TRBJ2-6; maybe TRBD2 (5 bases). Trimming cost V 0 bases and J 4 bases, with 8 bases left between them. Per the germline V gene, CDR1 is SGDLS and CDR2 is YYNGEE. CDR3 length: 15 amino acids. The DNA of the CDR3 is TGTGCCAGCAGCGTAGGTGGGAGAGGGGCCAACGTCCTGACTTTC. Encoded protein: CASSVGGRGANVLTF.